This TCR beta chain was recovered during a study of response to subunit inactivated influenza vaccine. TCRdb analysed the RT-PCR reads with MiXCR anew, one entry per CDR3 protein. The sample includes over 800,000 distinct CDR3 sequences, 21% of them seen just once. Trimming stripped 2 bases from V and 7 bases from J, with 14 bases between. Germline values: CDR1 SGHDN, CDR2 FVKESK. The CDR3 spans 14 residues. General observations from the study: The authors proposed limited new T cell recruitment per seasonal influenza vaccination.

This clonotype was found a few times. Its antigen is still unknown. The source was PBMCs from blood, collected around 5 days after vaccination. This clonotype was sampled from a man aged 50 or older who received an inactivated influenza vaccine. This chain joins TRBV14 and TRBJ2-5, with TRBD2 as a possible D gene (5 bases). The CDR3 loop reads CASSQSRGIGTQYF. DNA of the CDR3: TGTGCCAGCAGCCAATCTCGAGGGATCGGGACCCAGTACTTC. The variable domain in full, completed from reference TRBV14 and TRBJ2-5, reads EAGVTQFPSHSVIEKGQTVTLRCDPISGHDNLYWYRRVMGKEIKFLLHFVKESKQDESGMPNNRFLAERTGGTYSTLKVQPAELEDSGVYFCASSQSRGIGTQYFGPGTRLLVL.